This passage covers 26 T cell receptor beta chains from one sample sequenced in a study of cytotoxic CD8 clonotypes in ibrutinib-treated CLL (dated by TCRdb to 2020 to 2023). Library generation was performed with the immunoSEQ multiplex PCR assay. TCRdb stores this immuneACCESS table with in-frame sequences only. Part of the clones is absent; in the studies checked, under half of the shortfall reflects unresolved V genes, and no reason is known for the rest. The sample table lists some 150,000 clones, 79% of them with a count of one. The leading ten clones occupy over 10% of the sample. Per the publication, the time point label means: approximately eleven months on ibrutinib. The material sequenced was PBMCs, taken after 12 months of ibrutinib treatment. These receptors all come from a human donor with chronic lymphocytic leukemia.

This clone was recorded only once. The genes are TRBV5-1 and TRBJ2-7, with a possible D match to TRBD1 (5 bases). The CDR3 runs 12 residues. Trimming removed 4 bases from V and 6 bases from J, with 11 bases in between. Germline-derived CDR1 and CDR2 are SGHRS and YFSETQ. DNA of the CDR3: TGCGCCAGCAGCCTGGGGCCTAGCGAGCAGTACTTC. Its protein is CASSLGPSEQYF.

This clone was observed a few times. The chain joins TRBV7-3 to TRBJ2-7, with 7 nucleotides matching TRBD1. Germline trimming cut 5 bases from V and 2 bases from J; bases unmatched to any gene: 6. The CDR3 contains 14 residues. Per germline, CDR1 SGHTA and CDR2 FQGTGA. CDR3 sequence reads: CASSPRTGTYEQYF. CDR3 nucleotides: TGTGCCAGCAGCCCCAGGACAGGCACCTACGAGCAGTACTTC.

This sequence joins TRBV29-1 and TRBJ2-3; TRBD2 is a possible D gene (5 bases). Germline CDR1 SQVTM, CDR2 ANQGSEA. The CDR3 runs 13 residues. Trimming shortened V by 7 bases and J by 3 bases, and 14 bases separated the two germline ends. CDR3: CSAYLGGTDTQYF. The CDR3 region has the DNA TGCAGCGCCTACCTGGGCGGGACAGATACGCAGTATTTT.

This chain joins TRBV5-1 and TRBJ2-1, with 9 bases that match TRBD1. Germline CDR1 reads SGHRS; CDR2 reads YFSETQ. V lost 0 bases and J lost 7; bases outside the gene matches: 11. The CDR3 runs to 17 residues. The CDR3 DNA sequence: TGCGCCAGCAGCTTGGGGTACCTTGGACAGGGGTATAATGAGCAGTTCTTC. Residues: CASSLGYLGQGYNEQFF.

CDR3 nucleotides: TGTGCCACCCGGACAGTCACCGGGGAGCTGTTTTTT. Encoded protein: CATRTVTGELFF. The V and J genes are TRBV6-5 and TRBJ2-2, with D possibly TRBD1 on 6 matching bases. This CDR3 has 12 residues. Germline V gene sequence: CDR1 MNHEY, CDR2 SVGAGI. Trimming took off 10 bases at V and 4 bases at J, with 10 bases between the two ends.

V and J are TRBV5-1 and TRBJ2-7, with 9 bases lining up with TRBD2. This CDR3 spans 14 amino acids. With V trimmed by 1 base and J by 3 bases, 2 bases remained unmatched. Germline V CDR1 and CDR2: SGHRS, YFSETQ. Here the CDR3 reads CASSLPSGNYEQYF. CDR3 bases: TGCGCCAGCAGCTTGCCTAGCGGGAACTACGAGCAGTACTTC.

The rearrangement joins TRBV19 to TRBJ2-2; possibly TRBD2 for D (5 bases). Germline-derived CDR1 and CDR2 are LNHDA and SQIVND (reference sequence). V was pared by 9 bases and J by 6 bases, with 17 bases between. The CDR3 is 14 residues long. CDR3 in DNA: TGTGCCAGAGACTGTAGTAGCGTGTCCGGGGAGCTGTTTTTT. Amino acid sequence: CARDCSSVSGELFF.

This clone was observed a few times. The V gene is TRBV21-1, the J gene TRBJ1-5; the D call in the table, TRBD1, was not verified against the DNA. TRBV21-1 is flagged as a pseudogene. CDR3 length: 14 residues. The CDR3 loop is CASREGHKDQPQHF. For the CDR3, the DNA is TGTGCCAGCAGAGAAGGACACAAGGATCAGCCCCAGCATTTT.

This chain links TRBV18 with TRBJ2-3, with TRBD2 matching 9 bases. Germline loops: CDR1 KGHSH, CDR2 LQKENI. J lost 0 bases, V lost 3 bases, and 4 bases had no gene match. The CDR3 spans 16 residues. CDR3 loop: CASSPFTSGSTDTQYF. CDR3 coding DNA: TGTGCCAGCTCACCGTTCACTAGCGGGAGCACAGATACGCAGTATTTT. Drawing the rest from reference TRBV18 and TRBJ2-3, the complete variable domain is NAGVMQNPRHLVRRRGQEARLRCSPMKGHSHVYWYRQLPEEGLKFMVYLQKENIIDESGMPKERFSAEFPKEGPSILRIQQVVRGDSAAYFCASSPFTSGSTDTQYFGPGTRLTVL.

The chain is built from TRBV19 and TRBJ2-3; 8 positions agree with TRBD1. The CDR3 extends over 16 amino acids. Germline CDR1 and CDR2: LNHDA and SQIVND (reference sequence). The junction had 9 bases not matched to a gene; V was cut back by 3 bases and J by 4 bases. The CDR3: CASSIRTGMVSDTQYF. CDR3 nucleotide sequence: TGTGCCAGTAGTATCCGGACAGGGATGGTCTCAGATACGCAGTATTTT.

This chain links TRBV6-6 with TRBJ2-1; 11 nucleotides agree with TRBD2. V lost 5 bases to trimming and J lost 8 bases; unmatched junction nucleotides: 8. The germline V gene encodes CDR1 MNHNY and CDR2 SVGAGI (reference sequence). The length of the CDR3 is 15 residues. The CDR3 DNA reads TGTGCCAGCAGTCTGCTAGCGGGAGGCGGCGATGAGCAGTTCTTC. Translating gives CASSLLAGGGDEQFF.

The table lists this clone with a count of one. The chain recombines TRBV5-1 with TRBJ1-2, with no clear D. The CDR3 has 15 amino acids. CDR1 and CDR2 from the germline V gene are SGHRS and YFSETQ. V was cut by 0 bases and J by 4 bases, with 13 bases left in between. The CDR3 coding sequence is TGCGCCAGCAGCTTGGGGTCCGCGTCTCTCTATGGCTACACCTTC. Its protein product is CASSLGSASLYGYTF.

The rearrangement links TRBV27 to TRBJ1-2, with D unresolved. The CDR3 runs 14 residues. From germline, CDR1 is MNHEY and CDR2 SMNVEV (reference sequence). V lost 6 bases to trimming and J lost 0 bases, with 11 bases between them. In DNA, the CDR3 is TGTGCCAGCAGCTTAGCCGGCCCTAACTATGGCTACACCTTC. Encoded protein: CASSLAGPNYGYTF.

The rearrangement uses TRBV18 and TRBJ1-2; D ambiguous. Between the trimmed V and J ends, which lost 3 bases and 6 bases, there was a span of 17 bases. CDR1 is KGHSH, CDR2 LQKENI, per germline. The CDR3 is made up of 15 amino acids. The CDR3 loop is CASSPTMGTPHGYTF. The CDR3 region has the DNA TGTGCCAGCTCACCGACGATGGGCACTCCCCATGGCTACACCTTC.

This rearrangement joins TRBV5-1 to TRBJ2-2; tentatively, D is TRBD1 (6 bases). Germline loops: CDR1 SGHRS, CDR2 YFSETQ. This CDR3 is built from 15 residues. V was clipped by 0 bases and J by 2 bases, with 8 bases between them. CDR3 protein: CASSLDRVNTGELFF. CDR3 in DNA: TGCGCCAGCAGCTTGGACAGGGTTAACACCGGGGAGCTGTTTTTT.

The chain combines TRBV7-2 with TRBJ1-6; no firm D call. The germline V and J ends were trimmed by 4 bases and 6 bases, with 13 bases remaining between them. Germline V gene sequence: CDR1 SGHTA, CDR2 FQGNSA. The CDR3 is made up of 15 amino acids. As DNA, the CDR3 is TGTGCCAGCAGCTCCAGTCCCATTGGTAATTCACCCCTCCACTTT. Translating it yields CASSSSPIGNSPLHF.

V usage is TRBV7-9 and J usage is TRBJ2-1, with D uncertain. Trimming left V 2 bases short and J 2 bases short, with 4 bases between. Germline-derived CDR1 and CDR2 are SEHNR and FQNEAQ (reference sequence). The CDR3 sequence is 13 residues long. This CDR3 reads CASSLLTYNEQFF. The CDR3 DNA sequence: TGTGCCAGCAGCTTACTGACCTACAATGAGCAGTTCTTC.

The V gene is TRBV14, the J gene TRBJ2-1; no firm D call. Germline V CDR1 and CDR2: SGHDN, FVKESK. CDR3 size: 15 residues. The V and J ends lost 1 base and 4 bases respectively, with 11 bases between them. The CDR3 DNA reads TGTGCCAGCAGCCAAGTGGGCGCGCAATACAATGAGCAGTTCTTC. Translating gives CASSQVGAQYNEQFF.

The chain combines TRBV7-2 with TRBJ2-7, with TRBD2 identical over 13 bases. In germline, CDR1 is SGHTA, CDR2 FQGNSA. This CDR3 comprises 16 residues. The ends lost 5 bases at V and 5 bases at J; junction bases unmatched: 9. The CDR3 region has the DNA TGTGCCAGCAGCCCCCAGGGACTAGCGGGACCCCACGAGCAGTACTTC. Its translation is CASSPQGLAGPHEQYF.

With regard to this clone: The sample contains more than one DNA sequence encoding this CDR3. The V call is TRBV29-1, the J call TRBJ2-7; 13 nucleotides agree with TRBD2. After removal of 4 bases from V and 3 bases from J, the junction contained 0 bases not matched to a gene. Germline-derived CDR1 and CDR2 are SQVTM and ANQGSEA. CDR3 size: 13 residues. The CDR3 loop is CSVGTSGSYEQYF. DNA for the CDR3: TGCAGCGTTGGGACTAGCGGGAGCTACGAGCAGTACTTC.

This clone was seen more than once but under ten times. The CDR3 sequence is CASSRLDQNTEAFF. In DNA, the CDR3 is TGTGCCAGCAGCCGACTAGACCAGAACACTGAAGCTTTCTTT. The chain joins TRBV7-9 to TRBJ1-1; unclear D gene. V was pared by 5 bases and J by 1 base, with 11 bases between. This CDR3 has 14 amino acids. Per germline, CDR1 SEHNR and CDR2 FQNEAQ (reference sequence). Variable domain in full (rest from reference TRBV7-9 and TRBJ1-1): DTGVSQNPRHKITKRGQNVTFRCDPISEHNRLYWYRQTLGQGPEFLTYFQNEAQLEKSRLLSDRFSAERPKGSFSTLEIQRTEQGDSAMYLCASSRLDQNTEAFFGQGTRLTVV.

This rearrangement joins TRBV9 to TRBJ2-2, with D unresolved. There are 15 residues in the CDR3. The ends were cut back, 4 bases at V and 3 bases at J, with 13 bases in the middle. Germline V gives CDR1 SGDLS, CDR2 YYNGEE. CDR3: CASSTRSRDTGELFF. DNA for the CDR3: TGTGCCAGCAGCACCCGATCTAGGGACACCGGGGAGCTGTTTTTT.

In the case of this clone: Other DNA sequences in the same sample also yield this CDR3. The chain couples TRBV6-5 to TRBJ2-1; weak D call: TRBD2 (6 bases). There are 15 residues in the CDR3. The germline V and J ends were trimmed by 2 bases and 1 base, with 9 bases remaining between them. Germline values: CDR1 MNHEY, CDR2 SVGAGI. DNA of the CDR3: TGTGCCAGCAGTTACCTAGCGTTTTCCTACAATGAGCAGTTCTTC. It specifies CASSYLAFSYNEQFF.

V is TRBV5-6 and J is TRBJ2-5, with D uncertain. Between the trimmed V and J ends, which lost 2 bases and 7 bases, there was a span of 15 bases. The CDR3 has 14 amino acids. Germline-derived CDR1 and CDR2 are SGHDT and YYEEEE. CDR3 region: CASSFLTGAGTQYF. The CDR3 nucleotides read TGTGCCAGCAGCTTCCTGACGGGCGCCGGGACCCAGTACTTC. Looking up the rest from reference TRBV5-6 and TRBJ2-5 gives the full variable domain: DAGVTQSPTHLIKTRGQQVTLRCSPKSGHDTVSWYQQALGQGPQFIFQYYEEEERQRGNFPDRFSGHQFPNYSSELNVNALLLGDSALYLCASSFLTGAGTQYFGPGTRLLVL.

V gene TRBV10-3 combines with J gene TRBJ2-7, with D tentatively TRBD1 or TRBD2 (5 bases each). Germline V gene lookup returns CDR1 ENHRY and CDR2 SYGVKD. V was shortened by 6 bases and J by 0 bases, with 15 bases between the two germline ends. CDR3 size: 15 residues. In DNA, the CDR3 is TGTGCCATCAGGGGGACCGCAAAGAGCTCCTACGAGCAGTACTTC. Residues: CAIRGTAKSSYEQYF.

The CDR3 nucleotides read TGCGCCAGCAGTATTACAGGGGGCAGTGGCTACACCTTC. Translating gives CASSITGGSGYTF. V and J are TRBV5-1 and TRBJ1-2; 9 bases align to TRBD1. V trimming: 5 bases; J trimming: 7 bases; junction bases outside the gene matches: 6. CDR1 and CDR2 from the germline V gene are SGHRS and YFSETQ. This CDR3 is 13 amino acids long.